These T cell receptor beta chains were read from a single sample in a study of CD8 T cells in Susac syndrome. MiXCR, applied by TCRdb to the immunoSEQ multiplex PCR reads, yields one record per CDR3 protein. The table shows around 170,000 distinct CDR3 sequences, with 95% to 96% occurring only once. Sequencing used CD4+ T cells from PBMCs. These receptors all stem from a human donor with Susac syndrome. CDR3s include the opening cysteine and the closing phenylalanine or tryptophan. D genes are given only for firm matches. Part of the rows lack a size; the others show once, few, many or a class for expanded clones.

>.|TRBV24-1|TRBJ2-3|.
TGTGCCACCAGTGATGGGGCAGGAACAGATACGCAGTATTTT
CATSDGAGTDTQYF
>.|TRBV7-2|TRBJ2-5|.
TGTGCCAGCAGTTGGCAGGCCAGTTCGGAGACCCAGTACTTC
CASSWQASSETQYF
>.|TRBV18|TRBJ2-2|TRBD1
TGTGCCAGCTCACCACAAGGACAGGCGAGCACCGGGGAGCTGTTTTTT
CASSPQGQASTGELFF
>.|TRBV7-9|TRBJ1-1|.
TGTGCCAGCAGCCAGCCATCTGTGGCTTTCTTT
CASSQPSVAFF
>once|TRBV7-9|TRBJ1-1|TRBD1
TGTGCCAGCAGCATGTGGACAGGGGGCATTGGCACTGAAGCTTTCTTT
CASSMWTGGIGTEAFF
>.|TRBV7-3|TRBJ2-2|TRBD2
TGTGCCAGCAGCAAACTAGCGGGAAACACCGGGGAGCTGTTTTTT
CASSKLAGNTGELFF
>.|TRBV5-6|TRBJ1-2|.
TGTGCCAGCAGCTTGCAGGGAATCCGCTACACCTTC
CASSLQGIRYTF
>.|TRBV9|TRBJ1-2|.
TGTGCCAGCACCGATAGTGGGCGGGATGGCTACACCTTC
CASTDSGRDGYTF
>.|TRBV7-2|TRBJ2-1|.
TGTGCCAGCAGCTCGATGGTTGAGCAGTTCTTC
CASSSMVEQFF
>.|TRBV20-1|TRBJ2-1|TRBD2
TGCAGTGCTAGAGATAAGCTAGCGGGAGTCAATGAGCAGTTCTTC
CSARDKLAGVNEQFF
>.|TRBV29-1|TRBJ1-2|TRBD1
TGCAGCGTCGCCCGACAGGGGGCTGGCTATGGCTACACCTTC
CSVARQGAGYGYTF
>.|TRBV4-3|TRBJ1-5|TRBD1
TGCGCCAGCAGCCAAACGGACAGGGACCAGCCCCAGCATTTT
CASSQTDRDQPQHF
>.|TRBV30|TRBJ2-5|.
TGTGCCTGGAATGGCAGGGCCGGCCAAGAGACCCAGTACTTC
CAWNGRAGQETQYF
>.|TRBV4-2|TRBJ2-3|.
TGTGCCAGCAGCCAAGATACAGGACAGAAAGCAGATACGCAGTATTTT
CASSQDTGQKADTQYF
>.|TRBV20-1|TRBJ2-7|.
TGCAGTGCCCCGGGCGGCTACGAGCAGTACTTC
CSAPGGYEQYF
>.|TRBV20-1|TRBJ1-2|.
TGCAGTGCTAGAGATCAGGACAGACACACCTTC
CSARDQDRHTF
>.|TRBV27|TRBJ2-3|.
TGTGCCAGCAGTCTCTCCGGGGCCGCGGGTGCAGATACGCAGTATTTT
CASSLSGAAGADTQYF
>.|TRBV20-1|TRBJ1-5|TRBD1
TGCAGTGCTAGGGGGATAGGGGGCGGAGGGCAGCCCCAGCATTTT
CSARGIGGGGQPQHF
>.|TRBV7-3|TRBJ2-2|TRBD1
TGTGCCAGCAGCCTGACAGGGGGCCTCACCGGGGAGCTGTTTTTT
CASSLTGGLTGELFF
>.|TRBV30|TRBJ2-5|TRBD2
TGTGCCTGGAATAGACTAGCGGGAGAGACCCAGTACTTC
CAWNRLAGETQYF
>.|TRBV5-6|TRBJ2-4|.
TGTGCCAGCAGCCACGGACAGAAGAGAGCCAAAAACATTCAGTACTTC
CASSHGQKRAKNIQYF
>.|TRBV7-3|TRBJ2-2|.
TGTGCCAGCAGCTTAGGCTTGGGCGGAGGGCACACCGGGGAGCTGTTTTTT
CASSLGLGGGHTGELFF
>.|TRBV4-3|TRBJ2-6|.
TGCGCCAGCAGCCAGGGGGTGCAGGGAGCTGGGGCCAACGTCCTGACTTTC
CASSQGVQGAGANVLTF
>.|TRBV3-1|TRBJ2-7|.
TGTGCCAGCAGCCAAGGCCGAGCAGGGACCCCCTACGAGCAGTACTTC
CASSQGRAGTPYEQYF
>.|TRBV7-2|TRBJ1-5|.
TGTGCCAGCAGCTTAGATGTGGGCGGGTTGCGGCCCCAGCATTTT
CASSLDVGGLRPQHF
>.|TRBV18|TRBJ2-3|.
TGTGCCAGCTCACCAGACTCCACAGATACGCAGTATTTT
CASSPDSTDTQYF
>.|TRBV3-1|TRBJ1-5|.
TGTGCCAGCAGCCAAGGGAATAGCAATCAGCCCCAGCATTTT
CASSQGNSNQPQHF
>.|TRBV11-2|TRBJ2-7|.
TGTGCCAGCAGCTTAGAGAGCGCGCATAGATACGAGCAGTACTTC
CASSLESAHRYEQYF
>.|TRBV4-3|TRBJ1-1|.
TGCGCCAGCAGCCAAGGAGCTCTCATGAACACTGAAGCTTTCTTT
CASSQGALMNTEAFF
>.|TRBV19|TRBJ1-5|.
TGTGCCAGTAGCCCTCAGGGTCCTGCCTATCCTAGCAATCAGCCCCAGCATTTT
CASSPQGPAYPSNQPQHF
>.|TRBV5-1|TRBJ1-4|TRBD1
TGCGCCAGCAGCTTTACAGGGGGGCATCAAAATGAAAAACTGTTTTTT
CASSFTGGHQNEKLFF
>.|TRBV29-1|TRBJ2-2|.
TGCAGCGTTGCCCCAAGCACCAACACCGGGGAGCTGTTTTTT
CSVAPSTNTGELFF
>.|TRBV29-1|TRBJ2-7|TRBD1
TGCAGCGTCCTAGGGGACAGGGTGAAATACGAGCAGTACTTC
CSVLGDRVKYEQYF
>.|TRBV7-8|TRBJ2-3|TRBD1
TGTGCCAGCAGCCTGCGACAGGGAACGAGGACAGATACGCAGTATTTT
CASSLRQGTRTDTQYF
>once|TRBV20-1|TRBJ1-2|TRBD1
TGCAGTGCGAGGAGACAGGGATCTAACTATGGCTACACCTTC
CSARRQGSNYGYTF
>.|TRBV7-2|TRBJ2-7|.
TGTGCCAGCAGCCCATACATAGCGGTTCGTCCCCTCGAGTACTTC
CASSPYIAVRPLEYF
>.|TRBV18|TRBJ2-1|.
TGTGCCAGCTCACCCCGCGCTGGCGACAGCTACAATGAGCAGTTCTTC
CASSPRAGDSYNEQFF
>.|TRBV25-1|TRBJ2-4|.
TGTGCCAGCAGGGCAGGGGTTCGGGACATTCAGTACTTC
CASRAGVRDIQYF
>.|TRBV12-3/TRBV12-4|TRBJ2-1|.
TGTGCCAGCAGTTTAAATAGACCCTCCTACAATGAGCAGTTCTTC
CASSLNRPSYNEQFF
>.|TRBV7-2|TRBJ2-7|.
TGTGCCAGCAGCTTAATTAAAGACTACGAGCAGTACTTC
CASSLIKDYEQYF
>.|TRBV24-1|TRBJ2-1|.
TGTGCCACCAGTGGAACCGGGGGAGGCCTGAATGAGCAGTTCTTC
CATSGTGGGLNEQFF
>.|TRBV28|TRBJ2-1|TRBD2
TGTGCCAGCAGTTTCGGGAGGGCCGTTAATGAGCAGTTCTTC
CASSFGRAVNEQFF
>.|TRBV29-1|TRBJ2-7|TRBD1
TGCAGCGTCGAACAGGGGCCAAACGAGCAGTACTTC
CSVEQGPNEQYF
>once|TRBV30|TRBJ2-5|TRBD2
TGTGCCTGGAGCCCGGGACTAGCGGGGGCCCAAGAGACCCAGTACTTC
CAWSPGLAGAQETQYF
>.|TRBV4-1|TRBJ2-5|.
TGCGCCAGCAGCCAACGGGAAGGAACCCAGTACTTC
CASSQREGTQYF
>.|TRBV6-5|TRBJ1-4|.
TGTGCCAGCCGAAGAGTCAATGAAAAACTGTTTTTT
CASRRVNEKLFF
>.|TRBV7-2|TRBJ2-6|.
TGTGCCAGCAGCTTTTCAGGGGCTGGGGCCAACGTCCTGACTTTC
CASSFSGAGANVLTF
>.|TRBV28|TRBJ1-5|TRBD1
TGTGCCGTACGGGGGGGACAGCCGAATCAGCCCCAGCATTTT
CAVRGGQPNQPQHF
>once|TRBV7-8|TRBJ2-1|TRBD1
TGTGCCAGCAGCTTAAAGGAGGCAGGGGGCAATGAGCAGTTCTTC
CASSLKEAGGNEQFF
>.|TRBV10-3|TRBJ2-2|TRBD2
TGTGCCATCAGTAGCACGACTAGCGAAACTCCTGACGGGGAGCTGTTTTTT
CAISSTTSETPDGELFF
>.|TRBV5-1|TRBJ1-6|.
TGCGCCAGCAGCCTAGGACGGGACGGTTCACCCCTCCACTTT
CASSLGRDGSPLHF
>once|TRBV20-1|TRBJ1-2|.
TGCAGTGCTAGGTACAGGGACTATGGCTACACCTTC
CSARYRDYGYTF
>.|TRBV18|TRBJ2-1|.
TGTGCCAGCTCACCCCTTCCAGCGGGCGGGATAAACAATGAGCAGTTCTTC
CASSPLPAGGINNEQFF
>.|TRBV20-1|TRBJ2-1|.
TGCAGTGCTGGACTATTCGATGAGCAGTTCTTC
CSAGLFDEQFF
>few|TRBV12-3/TRBV12-4|TRBJ1-1|.
TGTGCCAGCAGTTTATCGGCTGTGAACACTGAAGCTTTCTTT
CASSLSAVNTEAFF